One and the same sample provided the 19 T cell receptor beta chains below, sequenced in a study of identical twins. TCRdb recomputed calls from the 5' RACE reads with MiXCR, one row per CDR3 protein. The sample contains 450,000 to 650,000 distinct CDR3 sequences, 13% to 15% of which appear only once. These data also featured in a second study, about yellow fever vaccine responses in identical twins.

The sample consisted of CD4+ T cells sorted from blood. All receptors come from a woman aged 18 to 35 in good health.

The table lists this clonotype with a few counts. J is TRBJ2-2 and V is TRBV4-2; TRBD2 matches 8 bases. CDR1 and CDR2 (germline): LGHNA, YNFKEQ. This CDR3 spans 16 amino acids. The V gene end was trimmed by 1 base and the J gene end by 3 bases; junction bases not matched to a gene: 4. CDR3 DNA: TGTGCCAGCAGCCAAGGGCGGGGGGCCCACACCGGGGAGCTGTTTTTT. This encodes CASSQGRGAHTGELFF.

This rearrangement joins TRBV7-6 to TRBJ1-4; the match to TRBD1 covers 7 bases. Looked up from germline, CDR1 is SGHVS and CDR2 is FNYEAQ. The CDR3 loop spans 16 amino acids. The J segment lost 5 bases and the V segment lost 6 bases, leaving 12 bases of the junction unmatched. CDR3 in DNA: TGTGCCAGCAGTCCACGCTTGGACAGGATGAATGAAAAACTGTTTTTT. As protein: CASSPRLDRMNEKLFF.

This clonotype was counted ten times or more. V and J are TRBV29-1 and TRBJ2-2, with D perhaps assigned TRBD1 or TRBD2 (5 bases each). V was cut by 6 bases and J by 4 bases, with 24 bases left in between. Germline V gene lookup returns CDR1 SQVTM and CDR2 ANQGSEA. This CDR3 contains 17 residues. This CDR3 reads CSVGPPGGRVITGELFF. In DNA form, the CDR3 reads TGCAGCGTGGGACCACCGGGTGGGAGAGTCATCACCGGGGAGCTGTTTTTT.

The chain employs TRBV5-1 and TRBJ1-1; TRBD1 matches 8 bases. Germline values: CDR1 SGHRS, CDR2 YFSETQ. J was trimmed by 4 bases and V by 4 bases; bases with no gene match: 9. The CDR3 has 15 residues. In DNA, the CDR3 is TGCGCCAGCAGCGACCGGGACAGGATCACCACTGAAGCTTTCTTT. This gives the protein CASSDRDRITTEAFF.

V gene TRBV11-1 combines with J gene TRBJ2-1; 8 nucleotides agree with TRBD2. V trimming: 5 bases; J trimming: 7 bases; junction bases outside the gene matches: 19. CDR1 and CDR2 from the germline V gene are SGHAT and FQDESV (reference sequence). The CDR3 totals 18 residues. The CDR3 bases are TGTGCCAGCAGCCACTTAAGTGGGGAACGGGAGGGCCCAAATGAGCAGTTCTTC. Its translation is CASSHLSGEREGPNEQFF.

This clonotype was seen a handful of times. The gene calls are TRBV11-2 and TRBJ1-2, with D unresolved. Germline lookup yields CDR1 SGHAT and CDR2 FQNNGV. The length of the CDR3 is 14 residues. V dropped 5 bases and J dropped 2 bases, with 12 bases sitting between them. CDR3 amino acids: CASSTSTGNYGYTF. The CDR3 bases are TGTGCCAGCAGCACTTCGACGGGGAACTATGGCTACACCTTC.

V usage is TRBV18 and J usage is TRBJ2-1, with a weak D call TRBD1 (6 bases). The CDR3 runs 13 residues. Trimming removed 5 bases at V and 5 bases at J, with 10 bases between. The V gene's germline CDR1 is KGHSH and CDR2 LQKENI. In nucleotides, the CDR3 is TGTGCCAGCTCAGCGAACAGGGACAATGAGCAGTTCTTC. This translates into CASSANRDNEQFF. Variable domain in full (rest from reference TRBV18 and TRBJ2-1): NAGVMQNPRHLVRRRGQEARLRCSPMKGHSHVYWYRQLPEEGLKFMVYLQKENIIDESGMPKERFSAEFPKEGPSILRIQQVVRGDSAAYFCASSANRDNEQFFGPGTRLTVL.

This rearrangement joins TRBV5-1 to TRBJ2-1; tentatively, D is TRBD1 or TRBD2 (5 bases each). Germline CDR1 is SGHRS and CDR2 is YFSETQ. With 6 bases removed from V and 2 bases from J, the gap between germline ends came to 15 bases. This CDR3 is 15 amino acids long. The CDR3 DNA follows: TGCGCCAGCACGAGGGGCGTAGATCCCTACAATGAGCAGTTCTTC. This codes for CASTRGVDPYNEQFF. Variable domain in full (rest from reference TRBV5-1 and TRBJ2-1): KAGVTQTPRYLIKTRGQQVTLSCSPISGHRSVSWYQQTPGQGLQFLFEYFSETQRNKGNFPGRFSGRQFSNSRSEMNVSTLELGDSALYLCASTRGVDPYNEQFFGPGTRLTVL.

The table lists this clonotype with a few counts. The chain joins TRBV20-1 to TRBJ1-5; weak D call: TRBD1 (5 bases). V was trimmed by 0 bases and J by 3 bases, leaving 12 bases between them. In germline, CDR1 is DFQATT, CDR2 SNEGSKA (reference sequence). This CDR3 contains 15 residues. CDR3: CSARDLGRDNQPQHF. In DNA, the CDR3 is TGCAGTGCTAGAGATCTGGGGCGGGACAATCAGCCCCAGCATTTT.

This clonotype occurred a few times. This CDR3 is CASSSRGRGGGYNEQFF. DNA for the CDR3: TGTGCCAGCAGCTCCCGGGGGAGGGGCGGGGGGTACAATGAGCAGTTCTTC. V is TRBV7-2 and J is TRBJ2-1; 8 bases are a match to TRBD2. From germline, CDR1 is SGHTA and CDR2 FQGNSA. Losses at the gene ends were 4 bases for V and 4 bases for J; bases not matched to a gene: 12. There are 17 residues in the CDR3.

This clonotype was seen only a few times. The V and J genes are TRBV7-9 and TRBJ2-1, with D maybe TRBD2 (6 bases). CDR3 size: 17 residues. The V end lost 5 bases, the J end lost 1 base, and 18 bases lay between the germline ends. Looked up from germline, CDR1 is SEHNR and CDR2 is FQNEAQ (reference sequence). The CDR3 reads CASSPFLGRRSYNEQFF. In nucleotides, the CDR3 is TGTGCCAGCAGCCCCTTTTTGGGGAGGAGGTCCTACAATGAGCAGTTCTTC.

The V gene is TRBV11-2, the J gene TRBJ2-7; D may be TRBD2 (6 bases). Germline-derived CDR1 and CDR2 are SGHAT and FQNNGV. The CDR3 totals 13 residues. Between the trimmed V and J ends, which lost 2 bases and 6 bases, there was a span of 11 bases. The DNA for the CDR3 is TGTGCCAGCAGCTTACTAATCGGGGGCGAGCAGTACGTC. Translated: CASSLLIGGEQYV.

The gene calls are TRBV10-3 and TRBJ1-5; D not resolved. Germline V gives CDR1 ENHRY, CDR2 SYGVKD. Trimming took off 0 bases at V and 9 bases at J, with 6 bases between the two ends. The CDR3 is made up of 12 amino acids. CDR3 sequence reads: CAISESGGPQHF. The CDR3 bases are TGTGCCATCAGTGAGTCGGGCGGGCCCCAGCATTTT.

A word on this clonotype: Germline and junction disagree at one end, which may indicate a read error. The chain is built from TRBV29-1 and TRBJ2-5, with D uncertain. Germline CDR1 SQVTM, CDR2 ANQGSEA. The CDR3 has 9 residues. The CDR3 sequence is CSVAPTSSF. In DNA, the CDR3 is TGCAGCGTGGCCCCTACTTCTTCCTTC.

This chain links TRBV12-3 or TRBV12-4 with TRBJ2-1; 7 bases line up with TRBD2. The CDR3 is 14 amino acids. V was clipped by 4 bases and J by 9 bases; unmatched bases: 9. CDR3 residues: CASSSGLLRGEQFF. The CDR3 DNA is TGTGCCAGCAGTTCGGGACTACTGAGGGGTGAGCAGTTCTTC.

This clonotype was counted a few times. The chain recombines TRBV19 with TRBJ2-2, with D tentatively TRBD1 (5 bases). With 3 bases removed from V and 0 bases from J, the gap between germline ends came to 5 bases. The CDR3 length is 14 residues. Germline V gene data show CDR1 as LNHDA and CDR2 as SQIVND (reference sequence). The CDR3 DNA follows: TGTGCCAGTAGTATGACAGCGAACACCGGGGAGCTGTTTTTT. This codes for CASSMTANTGELFF.

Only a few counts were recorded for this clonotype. Written as DNA, the CDR3 is TGCAGTGCTAGACTAGCCCCGATCCAGACCCAGTACTTC. Protein: CSARLAPIQTQYF. V and J are TRBV20-1 and TRBJ2-5; possible D gene TRBD2, 5 bases. CDR1 and CDR2 from the germline V gene are DFQATT and SNEGSKA (reference sequence). The V and J ends lost 2 bases and 6 bases respectively, with 13 bases between them. The CDR3 extends over 13 amino acids.

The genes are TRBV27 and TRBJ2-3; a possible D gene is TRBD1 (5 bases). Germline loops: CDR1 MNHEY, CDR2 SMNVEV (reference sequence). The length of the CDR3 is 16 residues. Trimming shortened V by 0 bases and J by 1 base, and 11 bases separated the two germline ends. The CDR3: CASSLSPGWGTDTQYF. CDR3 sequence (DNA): TGTGCCAGCAGTTTATCTCCAGGGTGGGGCACAGATACGCAGTATTTT.

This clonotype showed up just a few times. The CDR3 DNA reads as TGTGCCAGCCGCCGCGGTGGTCTGGAGTGGACGCAGTATTTT. Protein product: CASRRGGLEWTQYF. V and J are TRBV7-9 and TRBJ2-3; D is unresolved. The germline V gene encodes CDR1 SEHNR and CDR2 FQNEAQ (reference sequence). V shed 8 bases and J shed 9 bases, with 21 bases lying between them. The CDR3 length is 14 residues.